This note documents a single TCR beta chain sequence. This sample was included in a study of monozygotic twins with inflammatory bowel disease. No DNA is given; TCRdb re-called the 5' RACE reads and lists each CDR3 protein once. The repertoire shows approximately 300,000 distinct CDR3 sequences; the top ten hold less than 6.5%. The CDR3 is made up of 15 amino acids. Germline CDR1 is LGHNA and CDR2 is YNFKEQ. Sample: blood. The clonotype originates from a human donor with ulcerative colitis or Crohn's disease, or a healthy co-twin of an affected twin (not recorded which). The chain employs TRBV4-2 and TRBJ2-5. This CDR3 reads CASSYFWVDQETQYF.